These 14 T cell receptor beta chains were sequenced from one sample in a study of cytotoxic CD8 clonotypes in ibrutinib-treated CLL. Sequencing used immunoSEQ multiplex PCR; TCRdb keeps in-frame clones, though not all of them. The table has more than 110,000 clones, 75% to 85% seen once. The specimen comprised PBMCs, sampled after 36 months of ibrutinib treatment. These receptors all stem from a human donor with chronic lymphocytic leukemia.

The gene calls are TRBV4-1 and TRBJ1-1, with D possibly matching TRBD1 (5 bases). V gave up 1 base and J gave up 11 bases, with 11 bases separating them. CDR3 size: 12 residues. The V gene's germline CDR1 is MGHRA and CDR2 YSYEKL. CDR3 protein: CASSQVRGGAFF. In DNA, the CDR3 is TGCGCCAGCAGCCAAGTAAGGGGTGGGGCTTTCTTT.

This chain connects TRBV7-9 to TRBJ2-1; 9 nucleotides agree with TRBD2. The CDR3 spans 15 residues. Germline trimming cut 5 bases from V and 1 base from J; bases unmatched to any gene: 3. Looked up from germline, CDR1 is SEHNR and CDR2 is FQNEAQ (reference sequence). The CDR3: CASSGTSRSYNEQFF. CDR3 DNA sequence: TGTGCCAGCAGCGGGACTAGCCGTTCCTACAATGAGCAGTTCTTC.

This clone was counted only a few times. V and J are TRBV5-1 and TRBJ1-5; D is possibly TRBD1 (6 bases). The V end lost 0 bases, the J end lost 3 bases, and 10 bases lay between the germline ends. The CDR3 consists of 15 residues. Germline V gene data show CDR1 as SGHRS and CDR2 as YFSETQ. The CDR3 reads CASSLEGTNNQPQHF. CDR3 nucleotide sequence: TGCGCCAGCAGCTTGGAGGGGACAAACAATCAGCCCCAGCATTTT.

The chain is built from TRBV5-4 and TRBJ2-1; D call uncertain. Germline V gene sequence: CDR1 SGHNT, CDR2 YYREEE (reference sequence). V gave up 1 base and J gave up 8 bases, with 4 bases separating them. The CDR3 extends over 11 amino acids. This CDR3 reads CASSLWYEQFF. CDR3 DNA sequence: TGTGCCAGCAGCTTGTGGTATGAGCAGTTCTTC.

The chain uses TRBV5-5 and TRBJ1-5; the D is unclear. CDR1 is SGHKS, CDR2 YYEKEE, per germline (reference sequence). The CDR3 extends over 17 amino acids. Trimming removed 4 bases at V and 1 base at J, with 18 bases between. The CDR3 nucleotides are TGTGCCAGCAGCCCCTCCCCGAAAAGGAACAGCAATCAGCCCCAGCATTTT. As protein: CASSPSPKRNSNQPQHF.

This clone was picked up a small number of times. The chain employs TRBV30 and TRBJ2-3, with TRBD2 identical over 11 bases. Germline trimming cut 1 base from V and 4 bases from J; bases unmatched to any gene: 1. Germline CDR1 GTSNPN, CDR2 SVGIG (reference sequence). The CDR3 sequence is 14 residues long. The CDR3 is CAWSAGLAADTQYF. For the CDR3, the DNA is TGTGCCTGGAGTGCGGGACTAGCGGCAGATACGCAGTATTTT.

As DNA, the CDR3 is TGTGCCTGGAGTGAAACAGGGGGCGGGGAGCTGTTTTTT. As protein: CAWSETGGGELFF. The gene calls are TRBV30 and TRBJ2-2; TRBD1 matches 8 bases. The CDR3 extends over 13 amino acids. V shed 1 base, J shed 7 bases, and the junction held 2 bases outside the gene matches. CDR1 GTSNPN and CDR2 SVGIG come from the germline V gene (reference sequence).

The V call is TRBV2, the J call TRBJ2-4; 7 positions match TRBD2. Losses at the gene ends were 3 bases for V and 7 bases for J; bases not matched to a gene: 15. Germline CDR1 is SNHLY and CDR2 is FYNNEI. This CDR3 spans 17 amino acids. CDR3 sequence (DNA): TGTGCCAGCAGTGAGTTTTCGGCGGGAGCCCTCACGAACATTCAGTACTTC. It encodes CASSEFSAGALTNIQYF.

This chain connects TRBV7-9 to TRBJ2-7; D is undetermined. V gave up 5 bases and J gave up 4 bases, with 9 bases separating them. CDR1 and CDR2 from the germline V gene are SEHNR and FQNEAQ (reference sequence). The CDR3 covers 12 residues. This CDR3 is CASSPTGYEQYF. In DNA, the CDR3 is TGTGCCAGCAGCCCGACCGGGTACGAGCAGTACTTC.

As concerns this clone: Relative to the germline gene, one junction end is altered; a read error may explain this. The rearrangement links TRBV5-4 to TRBJ2-2, with D uncertain. Looked up from germline, CDR1 is SGHNT and CDR2 is YYREEE (reference sequence). This CDR3 has 15 residues. The CDR3: CASSLDGRGAGELFF. CDR3 nucleotides: TGTGCCAGCAGTTTGGACGGGCGCGGTGCCGGGGAGCTGTTTTTT.

The chain links TRBV14 to TRBJ1-2; D is undetermined. V gave up 0 bases and J gave up 1 base, with 9 bases separating them. Germline V lookup: CDR1 SGHDN, CDR2 FVKESK. The CDR3 runs to 15 residues. The CDR3 region has the DNA TGTGCCAGCAGCCAAGATTTCGTAGATAACTATGGCTACACCTTC. Its protein product is CASSQDFVDNYGYTF.

The CDR3 region is CASRLTSGSGEQYF. CDR3 DNA: TGCGCCAGCAGATTGACTAGCGGGAGTGGCGAGCAGTACTTC. This chain connects TRBV5-1 to TRBJ2-7; TRBD2 aligns across 12 bases. The V gene end was trimmed by 5 bases and the J gene end by 6 bases; junction bases not matched to a gene: 6. This CDR3 region has 14 residues. CDR1 and CDR2 from the germline V gene are SGHRS and YFSETQ. The whole variable domain, filled in from reference TRBV5-1 and TRBJ2-7, reads KAGVTQTPRYLIKTRGQQVTLSCSPISGHRSVSWYQQTPGQGLQFLFEYFSETQRNKGNFPGRFSGRQFSNSRSEMNVSTLELGDSALYLCASRLTSGSGEQYFGPGTRLTVT.

The gene calls are TRBV14 and TRBJ1-1; D perhaps matches TRBD1 (6 bases). The CDR3 has 15 amino acids. Deletions cut 3 bases from V and 5 bases from J, with 16 bases between. Germline CDR1 reads SGHDN; CDR2 reads FVKESK. The CDR3 sequence: CASSQLGTGTTEAFF. In nucleotides, the CDR3 is TGTGCCAGCAGCCAGCTAGGAACAGGGACAACTGAAGCTTTCTTT. Filled out from reference TRBV14 and TRBJ1-1, the complete variable domain reads EAGVTQFPSHSVIEKGQTVTLRCDPISGHDNLYWYRRVMGKEIKFLLHFVKESKQDESGMPNNRFLAERTGGTYSTLKVQPAELEDSGVYFCASSQLGTGTTEAFFGQGTRLTVV.

In this sample, this clone turned up once. The V call is TRBV5-1, the J call TRBJ1-6; D perhaps matches TRBD1 (6 bases). CDR1 and CDR2 from the germline V gene are SGHRS and YFSETQ. Trimming cost V 0 bases and J 6 bases, with 10 bases left between them. This CDR3 comprises 15 residues. The CDR3 protein is CASSLEGGGNSPLHF. The CDR3 coding sequence is TGCGCCAGCAGCTTGGAGGGGGGAGGTAATTCACCCCTCCACTTT.